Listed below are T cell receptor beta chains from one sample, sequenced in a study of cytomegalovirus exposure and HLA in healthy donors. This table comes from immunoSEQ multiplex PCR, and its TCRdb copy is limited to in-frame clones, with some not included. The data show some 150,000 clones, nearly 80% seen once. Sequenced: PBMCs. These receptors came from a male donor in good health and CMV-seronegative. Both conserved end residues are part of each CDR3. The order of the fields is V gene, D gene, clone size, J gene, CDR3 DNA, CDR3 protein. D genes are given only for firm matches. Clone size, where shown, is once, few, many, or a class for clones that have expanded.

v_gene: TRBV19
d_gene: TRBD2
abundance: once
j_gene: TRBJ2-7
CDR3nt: TGTGCCAGTAGTATGAGTGCTAGCGGGAGACACGAGCAGTACTTC
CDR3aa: CASSMSASGRHEQYF

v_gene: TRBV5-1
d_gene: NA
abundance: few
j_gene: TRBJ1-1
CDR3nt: TGCGCCAGCAGCTTGGCTCAGGGGAGCGGAACTGAAGCTTTCTTT
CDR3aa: CASSLAQGSGTEAFF

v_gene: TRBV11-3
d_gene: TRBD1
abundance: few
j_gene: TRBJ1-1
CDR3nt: TGTGCCAGCAGCCCTCGGACAGGGGAGGGTTTCTTT
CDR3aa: CASSPRTGEGFF

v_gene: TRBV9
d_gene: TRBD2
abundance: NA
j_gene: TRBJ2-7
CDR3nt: TGTGCCAGCAGCGTAGGGGGGGGAGTTTCCTACGAGCAGTACTTC
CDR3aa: CASSVGGGVSYEQYF

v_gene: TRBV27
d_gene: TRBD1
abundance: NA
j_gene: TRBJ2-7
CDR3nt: TGTGCCAGCAGTTTATTGGGACAGGCGACTACCGAGCAGTACTTC
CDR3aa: CASSLLGQATTEQYF

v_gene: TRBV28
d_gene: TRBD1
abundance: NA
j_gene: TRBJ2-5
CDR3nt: TGTGCCAGCAGTTTACCCCCCCGGACAGGGTACCAAGAGACCCAGTACTTC
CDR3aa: CASSLPPRTGYQETQYF

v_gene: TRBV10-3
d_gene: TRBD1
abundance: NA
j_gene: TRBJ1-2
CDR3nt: TGTGCCATCAGTGGCGAGGGGGCGGCTAACTATGGCTACACCTTC
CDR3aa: CAISGEGAANYGYTF

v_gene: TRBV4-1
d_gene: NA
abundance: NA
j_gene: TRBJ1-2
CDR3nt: TGCGCCAGCAGCCAAGATCTGGCAGGGAGGGAAGGCTACACCTTC
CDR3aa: CASSQDLAGREGYTF

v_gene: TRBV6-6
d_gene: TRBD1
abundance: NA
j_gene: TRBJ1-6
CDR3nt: TGTGCCAGCAGTGCCGGACAGGCCCTGGGGGTCCACTTT
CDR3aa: CASSAGQALGVHF

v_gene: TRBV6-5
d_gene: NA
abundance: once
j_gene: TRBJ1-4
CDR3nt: TGTGCCAGCAGTGAAGAGGCCGAAAAACTGTTTTTT
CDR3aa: CASSEEAEKLFF

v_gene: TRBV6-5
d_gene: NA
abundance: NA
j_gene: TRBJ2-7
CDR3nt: TGTGCCAGCAGCCCCCCGGGCTCCTACGAGCAGTACTTC
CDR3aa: CASSPPGSYEQYF

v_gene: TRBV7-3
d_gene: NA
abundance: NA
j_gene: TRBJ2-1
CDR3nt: TGTACCAGCAGCTCCCAAGGAGGTGCCTACAATGAGCAGTTCTTC
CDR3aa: CTSSSQGGAYNEQFF

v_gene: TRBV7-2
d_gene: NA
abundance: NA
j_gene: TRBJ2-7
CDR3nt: TGTGCCAGCAGCCTTAGACTCGTTCGCGAGCAGTACTTC
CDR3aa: CASSLRLVREQYF

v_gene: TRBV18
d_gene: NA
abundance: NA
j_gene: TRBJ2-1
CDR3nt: TGTGCCAGCTCACCAGGTCTGAGCTCCTACAATGAGCAGTTCTTC
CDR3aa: CASSPGLSSYNEQFF

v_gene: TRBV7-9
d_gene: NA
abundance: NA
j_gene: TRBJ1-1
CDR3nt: TGTTCCAGCAGCTTAGGATCCGGACAAACGAACACTGAAGCTTTCTTT
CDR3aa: CSSSLGSGQTNTEAFF

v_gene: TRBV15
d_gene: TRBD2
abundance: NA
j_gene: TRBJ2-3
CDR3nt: TGTGCCACCAGCAGAGGGCTGGTAGCGGGGGGCACAGATACGCAGTATTTT
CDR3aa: CATSRGLVAGGTDTQYF

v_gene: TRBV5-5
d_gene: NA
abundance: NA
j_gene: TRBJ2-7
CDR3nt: TGTGCCAGCAGCTCCTTACCGGGACTAGGGGGCGTGGAGCAGTACTTC
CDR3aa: CASSSLPGLGGVEQYF

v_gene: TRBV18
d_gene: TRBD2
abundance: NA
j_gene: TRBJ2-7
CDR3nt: TGTGCCAGCTCACCGACTAGCGGGCGGACCTACGGGCAGTACTTC
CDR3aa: CASSPTSGRTYGQYF

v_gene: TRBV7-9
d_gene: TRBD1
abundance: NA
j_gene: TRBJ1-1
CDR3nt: TGTGCCAGCAGCTTAGCCCCAGGGGGAATGAACACTGAAGCTTTCTTT
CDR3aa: CASSLAPGGMNTEAFF

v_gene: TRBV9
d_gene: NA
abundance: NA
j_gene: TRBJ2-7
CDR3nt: TGTGCCAGCAGCGGGCCACAGGGCTACGAGCAGTACTTC
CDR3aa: CASSGPQGYEQYF

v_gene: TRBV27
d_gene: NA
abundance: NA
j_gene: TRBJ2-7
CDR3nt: TGTGCCAGCAGTGGCTCCTCCTACGAGCAGTACTTC
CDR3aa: CASSGSSYEQYF

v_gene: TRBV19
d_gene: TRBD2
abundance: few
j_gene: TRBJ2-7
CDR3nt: TGTGCCAGTAGTTCTTTAGCGGGGCCCTACGAGCAGTACTTC
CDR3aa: CASSSLAGPYEQYF

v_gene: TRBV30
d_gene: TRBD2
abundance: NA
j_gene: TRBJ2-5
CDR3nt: TGTGCCTGGAGTGTATATTCGGGGGGGGAAGAGACCCAGTACTTC
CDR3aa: CAWSVYSGGEETQYF

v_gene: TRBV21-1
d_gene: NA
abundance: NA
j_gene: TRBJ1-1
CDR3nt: TGTGCCAGCAGCCCCCAGGACAGTAGGACTGAAGCTTTCTTT
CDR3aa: CASSPQDSRTEAFF

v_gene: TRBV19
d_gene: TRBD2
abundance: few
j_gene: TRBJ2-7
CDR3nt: TGTGCCAGTAGATCGGAGACTAGCGGACCATACGAGCAGTACTTC
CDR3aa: CASRSETSGPYEQYF

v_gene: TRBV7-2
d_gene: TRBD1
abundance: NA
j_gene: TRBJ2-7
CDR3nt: TGTGCCAGCAGCTTGGACCGGGACAGCACCTACGAGCAGTACTTC
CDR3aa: CASSLDRDSTYEQYF

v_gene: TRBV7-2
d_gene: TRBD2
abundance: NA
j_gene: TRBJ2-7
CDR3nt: TGTGCCAGCAGCCTCGGACTAGCGGGAGTGTCCTACGAGCAGTACTTC
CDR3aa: CASSLGLAGVSYEQYF

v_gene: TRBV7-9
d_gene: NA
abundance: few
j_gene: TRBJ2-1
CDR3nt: TGTGCCAGCAGCTTAGTTCCGGGAGAGGGTTACAATGAGCAGTTCTTC
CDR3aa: CASSLVPGEGYNEQFF

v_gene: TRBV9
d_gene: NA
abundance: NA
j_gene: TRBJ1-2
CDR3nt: TGTGCCAGCAGCGTAGGGCCAGCGGTCTATGGCTACACCTTC
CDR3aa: CASSVGPAVYGYTF

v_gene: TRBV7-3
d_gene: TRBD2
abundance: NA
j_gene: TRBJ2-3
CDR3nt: TGTGCCAGCAGCCGGGGGGGTGGGGTGACAGATACGCAGTATTTT
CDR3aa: CASSRGGGVTDTQYF